One T cell receptor beta chain is described in this entry. These data belong to a study of CXCR3-negative and CXCR3-positive naive CD8 T cells. This CDR3 has 15 amino acids. The germline CDR1 and CDR2 sequences are SGHKS and YYEKEE (reference sequence). The study made its TRB cDNA libraries by 5' RACE, adding UMI labels. TCRdb re-called the 5' RACE reads, yielding one record per CDR3 amino acid sequence without DNA. The clone table shows some 45,000 distinct CDR3 sequences, with the ten largest holding roughly 1.6%. Sequenced material: naive CXCR3- CD8+ T cells from blood. Noted subset: CD45RO-CCR7+CD27+CD95- naive CD8+ T cells lacking CXCR3 (TNR3-). This chain links TRBV5-5 with TRBJ2-5; checking the TCRdb D call of TRBD2 is not possible without DNA. The TCR was taken from a human donor in good health. Some clones in this sample may be carry-over from other donors' samples. CDR3 protein: CASSLEGPGGETQYF.